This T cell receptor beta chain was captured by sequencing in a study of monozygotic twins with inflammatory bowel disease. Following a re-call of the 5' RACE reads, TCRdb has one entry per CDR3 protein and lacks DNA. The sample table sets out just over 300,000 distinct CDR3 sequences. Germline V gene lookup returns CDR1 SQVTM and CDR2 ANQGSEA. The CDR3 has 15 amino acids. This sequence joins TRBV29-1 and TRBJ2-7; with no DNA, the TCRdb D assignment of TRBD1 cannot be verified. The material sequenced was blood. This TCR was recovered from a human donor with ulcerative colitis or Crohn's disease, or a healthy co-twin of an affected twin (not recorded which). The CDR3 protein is CSVEGFGIGSYEQYF.